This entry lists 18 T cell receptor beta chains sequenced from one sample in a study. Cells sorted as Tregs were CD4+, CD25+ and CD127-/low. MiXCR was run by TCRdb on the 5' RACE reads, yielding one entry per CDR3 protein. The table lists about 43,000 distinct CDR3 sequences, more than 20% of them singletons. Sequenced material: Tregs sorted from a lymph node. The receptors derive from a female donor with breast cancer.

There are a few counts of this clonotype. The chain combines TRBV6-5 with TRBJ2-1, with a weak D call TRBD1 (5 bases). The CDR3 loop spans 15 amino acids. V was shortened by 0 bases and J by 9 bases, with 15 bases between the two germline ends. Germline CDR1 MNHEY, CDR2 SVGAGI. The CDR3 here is CASSYSMSGASEQFF. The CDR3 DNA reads TGTGCCAGCAGTTACTCGATGAGTGGGGCTAGTGAGCAGTTCTTC.

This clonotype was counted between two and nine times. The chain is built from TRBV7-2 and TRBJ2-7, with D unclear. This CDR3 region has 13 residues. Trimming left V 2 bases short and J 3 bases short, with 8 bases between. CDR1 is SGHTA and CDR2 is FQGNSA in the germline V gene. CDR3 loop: CASSLNLYYEQYF. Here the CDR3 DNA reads TGTGCCAGCAGCTTAAATTTGTACTACGAGCAGTACTTC.

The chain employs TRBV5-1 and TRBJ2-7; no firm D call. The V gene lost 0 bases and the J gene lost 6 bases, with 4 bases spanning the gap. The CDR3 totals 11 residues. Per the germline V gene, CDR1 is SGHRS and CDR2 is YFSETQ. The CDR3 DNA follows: TGCGCCAGCAGCTTGGAGTCCGAGCAGTACTTC. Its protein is CASSLESEQYF.

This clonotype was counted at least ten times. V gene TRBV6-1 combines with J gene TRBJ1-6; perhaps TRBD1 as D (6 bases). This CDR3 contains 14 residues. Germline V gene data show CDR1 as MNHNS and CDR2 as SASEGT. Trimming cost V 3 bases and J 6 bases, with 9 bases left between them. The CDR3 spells CASSDGRGNSPLHF. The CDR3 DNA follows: TGTGCCAGCAGTGACGGCAGGGGTAATTCACCCCTCCACTTT.

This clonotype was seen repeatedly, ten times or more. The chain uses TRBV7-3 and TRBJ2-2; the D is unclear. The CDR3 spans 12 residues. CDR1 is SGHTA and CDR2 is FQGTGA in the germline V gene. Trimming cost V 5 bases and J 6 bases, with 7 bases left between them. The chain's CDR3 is CASSPRSGELFF. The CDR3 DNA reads TGTGCCAGCAGCCCTAGGTCCGGGGAGCTGTTTTTT.

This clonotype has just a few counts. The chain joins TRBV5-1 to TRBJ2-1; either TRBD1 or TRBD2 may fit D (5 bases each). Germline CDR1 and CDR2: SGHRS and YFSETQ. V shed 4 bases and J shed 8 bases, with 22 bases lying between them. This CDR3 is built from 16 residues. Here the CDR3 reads CASSPSILGVSHEQFF. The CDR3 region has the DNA TGCGCCAGCAGCCCCTCAATACTGGGGGTCTCTCATGAGCAGTTCTTC.

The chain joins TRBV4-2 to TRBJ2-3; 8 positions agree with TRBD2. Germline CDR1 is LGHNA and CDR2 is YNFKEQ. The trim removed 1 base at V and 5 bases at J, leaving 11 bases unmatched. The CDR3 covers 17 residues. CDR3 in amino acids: CASSQALAGGIGDTQYF. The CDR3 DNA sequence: TGTGCCAGCAGCCAAGCTCTAGCGGGCGGGATCGGAGATACGCAGTATTTT.

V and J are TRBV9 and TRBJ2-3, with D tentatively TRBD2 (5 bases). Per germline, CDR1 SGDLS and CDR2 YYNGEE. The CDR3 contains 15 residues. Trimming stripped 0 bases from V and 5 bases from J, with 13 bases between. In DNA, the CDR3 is TGTGCCAGCAGCGTAGAGGGAGTGTTGGGAGATACGCAGTATTTT. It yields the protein CASSVEGVLGDTQYF.

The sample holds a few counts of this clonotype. CDR3 in DNA: TGTGCCAGCGGGTTAGGACCCCACCAACACTACGAGCAGTACTTC. The encoded protein is CASGLGPHQHYEQYF. The gene calls are TRBV6-6 and TRBJ2-7; D remains ambiguous. V was shortened by 8 bases and J by 3 bases, with 20 bases between the two germline ends. Germline loops: CDR1 MNHNY, CDR2 SVGAGI (reference sequence). The CDR3 is 15 amino acids.

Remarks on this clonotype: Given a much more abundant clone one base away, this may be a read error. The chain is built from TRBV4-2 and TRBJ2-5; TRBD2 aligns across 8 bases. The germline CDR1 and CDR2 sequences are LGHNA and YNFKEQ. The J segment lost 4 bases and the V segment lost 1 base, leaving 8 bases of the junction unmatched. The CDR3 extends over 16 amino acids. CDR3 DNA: TGTGCCAGCAGCCAAGTTGGAGCGGGAGAGGGAGAGACCCAGTACTTC. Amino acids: CASSQVGAGEGETQYF.

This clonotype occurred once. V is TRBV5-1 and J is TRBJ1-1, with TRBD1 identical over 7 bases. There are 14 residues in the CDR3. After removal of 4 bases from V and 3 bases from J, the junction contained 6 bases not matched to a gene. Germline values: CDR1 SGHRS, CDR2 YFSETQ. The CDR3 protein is CASSPGQLYTEAFF. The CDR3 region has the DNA TGCGCCAGCAGCCCGGGACAGTTGTACACTGAAGCTTTCTTT. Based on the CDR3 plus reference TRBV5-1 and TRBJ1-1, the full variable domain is KAGVTQTPRYLIKTRGQQVTLSCSPISGHRSVSWYQQTPGQGLQFLFEYFSETQRNKGNFPGRFSGRQFSNSRSEMNVSTLELGDSALYLCASSPGQLYTEAFFGQGTRLTVV.

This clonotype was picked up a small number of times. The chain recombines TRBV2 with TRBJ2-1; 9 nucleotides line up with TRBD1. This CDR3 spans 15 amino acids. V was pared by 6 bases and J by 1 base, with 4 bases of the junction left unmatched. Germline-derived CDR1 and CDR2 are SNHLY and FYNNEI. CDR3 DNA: TGTGCCAGCAGCGCCGACAGGGGGTCCTACAATGAGCAGTTCTTC. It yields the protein CASSADRGSYNEQFF.

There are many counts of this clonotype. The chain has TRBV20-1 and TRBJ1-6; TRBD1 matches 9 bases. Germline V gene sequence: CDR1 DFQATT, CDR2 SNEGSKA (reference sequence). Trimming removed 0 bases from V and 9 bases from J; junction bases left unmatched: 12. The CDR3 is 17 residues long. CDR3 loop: CSAREKIRDRVFSPLHF. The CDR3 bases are TGCAGTGCTAGAGAAAAGATCCGGGACAGGGTTTTTTCACCCCTCCACTTT.

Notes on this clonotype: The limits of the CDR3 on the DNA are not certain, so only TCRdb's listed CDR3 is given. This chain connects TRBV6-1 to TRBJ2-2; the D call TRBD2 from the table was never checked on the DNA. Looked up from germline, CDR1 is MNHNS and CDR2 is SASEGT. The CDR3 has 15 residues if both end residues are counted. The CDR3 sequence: CVSTVAEGNTGELSF.

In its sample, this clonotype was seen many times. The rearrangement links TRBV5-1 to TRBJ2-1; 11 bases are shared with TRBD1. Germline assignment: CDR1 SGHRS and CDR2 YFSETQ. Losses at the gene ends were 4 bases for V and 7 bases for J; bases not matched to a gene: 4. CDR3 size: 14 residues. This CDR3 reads CASSQGQGGNEQFF. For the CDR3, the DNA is TGCGCCAGCAGCCAGGGACAGGGGGGGAATGAGCAGTTCTTC.

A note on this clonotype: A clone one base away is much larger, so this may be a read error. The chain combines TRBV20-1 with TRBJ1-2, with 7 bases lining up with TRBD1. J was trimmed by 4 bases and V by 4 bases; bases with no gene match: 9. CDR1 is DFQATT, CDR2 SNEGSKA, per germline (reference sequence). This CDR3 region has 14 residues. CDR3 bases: TGCAGTGCTAATTACAGGGGCGCTAGCTATGGCTACACCTTC. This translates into CSANYRGASYGYTF.

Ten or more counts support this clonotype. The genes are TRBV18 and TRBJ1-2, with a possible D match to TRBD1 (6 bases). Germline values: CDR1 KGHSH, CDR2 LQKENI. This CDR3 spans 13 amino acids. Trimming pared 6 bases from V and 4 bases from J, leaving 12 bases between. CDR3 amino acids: CASSRDTAYGYTF. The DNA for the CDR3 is TGTGCCAGCTCTCGGGACACGGCCTATGGCTACACCTTC.

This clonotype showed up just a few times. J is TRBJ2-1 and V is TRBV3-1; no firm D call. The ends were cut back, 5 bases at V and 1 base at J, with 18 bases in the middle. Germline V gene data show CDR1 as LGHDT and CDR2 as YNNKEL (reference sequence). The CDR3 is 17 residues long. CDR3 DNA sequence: TGTGCCAGCAGCGCACGCCTAGGTATTTCATCCTACAATGAGCAGTTCTTC. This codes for CASSARLGISSYNEQFF.